Listed here are 13 T cell receptor beta chains from one sample, sequenced in a study of blood T cell repertoires in COVID-19. Clones were sequenced by immunoSEQ multiplex PCR, and TCRdb holds only the in-frame ones, with some missing. The repertoire consists of over 110,000 clones, with more than 65% occurring once and the leading ten covering 9.5% to 13%. The sample consisted of peripheral blood. The receptors shown here come from a man aged 55 to 70 with active or convalescent COVID-19.

V is TRBV7-8 and J is TRBJ2-7, with D unresolved. V was clipped by 5 bases and J by 5 bases, with 16 bases between them. CDR1 and CDR2 from the germline V gene are SGHVS and FQNEAQ. This CDR3 has 14 residues. The CDR3 sequence is CASSPYSSIDEQYV. For the CDR3, the DNA is TGTGCCAGCAGCCCCTATTCTAGTATTGACGAGCAGTACGTC.

V and J are TRBV24-1 and TRBJ2-2, with D possibly being TRBD2 (6 bases). The CDR3 loop spans 19 amino acids. V gave up 1 base and J gave up 1 base, with 18 bases separating them. The germline V gene encodes CDR1 KGHDR and CDR2 SFDVKD. This CDR3 is CATSDFGFSGEWNTGELFF. CDR3 DNA sequence: TGTGCCACCAGTGATTTCGGCTTTTCGGGGGAATGGAACACCGGGGAGCTGTTTTTT.

The chain carries TRBV4-3 and TRBJ2-3; maybe TRBD2 (5 bases). The CDR3 is 14 residues long. Germline V gene lookup returns CDR1 LGHNA and CDR2 YSLEER. Trimming cost V 5 bases and J 0 bases, with 9 bases left between them. CDR3 in amino acids: CASSTRTSTDTQYF. The CDR3 nucleotides read TGCGCCAGCAGCACTCGGACTAGCACAGATACGCAGTATTTT.

The rearrangement joins TRBV3-1 (or the pseudogene TRBV3-2) to TRBJ1-5, with D possibly matching TRBD1 (5 bases). V lost 1 base and J lost 2, with 15 bases in between. CDR1 is LGHDT, CDR2 YNNKEL, per germline (reference sequence). The CDR3 runs 17 residues. The CDR3 sequence: CASSQASAGTRNQPQHF. The CDR3 nucleotides read TGTGCCAGCAGCCAAGCCTCAGCAGGGACTCGCAATCAGCCCCAGCATTTT.

The table lists this clone with a few counts. The chain uses TRBV27 and TRBJ2-7; TRBD1 is a possible D gene (6 bases). Germline CDR1 MNHEY, CDR2 SMNVEV (reference sequence). The CDR3 has 14 amino acids. With 8 bases removed from V and 4 bases from J, the gap between germline ends came to 18 bases. The CDR3: CASPIRQELYEQYV. CDR3 DNA: TGTGCCAGCCCAATTAGACAGGAACTATACGAGCAGTACGTC.

In its sample, this clone was seen a few times. The J gene is TRBJ1-3, the V gene TRBV11-3, with TRBD1 as a possible D gene (6 bases). Germline assignment: CDR1 SGHNT and CDR2 YENEEA. The CDR3 runs to 18 residues. Trimming removed 5 bases from V and 0 bases from J, with 20 bases in between. CDR3: CASSGRGQLTHSGNTIYF. In DNA form, the CDR3 reads TGTGCCAGCAGCGGAAGAGGACAGCTGACCCACTCTGGAAACACCATATATTTT.

This chain connects TRBV13 to TRBJ1-6, with D possibly matching TRBD1 (6 bases). Germline V gives CDR1 PRHDT, CDR2 FYEKMQ (reference sequence). V was cut by 5 bases and J by 8 bases, with 13 bases left in between. This CDR3 is built from 14 residues. CDR3 DNA sequence: TGTGCCAGCAGCCGGGGGGCGACGGATTCACCCCTCCACTTT. Translation gives CASSRGATDSPLHF. Full variable domain (remainder filled in from reference TRBV13 and TRBJ1-6): AAGVIQSPRHLIKEKRETATLKCYPIPRHDTVYWYQQGPGQDPQFLISFYEKMQSDKGSIPDRFSAQQFSDYHSELNMSSLELGDSALYFCASSRGATDSPLHFGNGTRLTVT.

The J gene is TRBJ2-7, the V gene TRBV2; the D gene is possibly TRBD2 (5 bases). This CDR3 spans 15 amino acids. Germline loops: CDR1 SNHLY, CDR2 FYNNEI. V gave up 1 base and J gave up 3 bases, with 13 bases separating them. The CDR3 nucleotides are TGTGCCAGCAGTGAAGAGGGTAGAGGAGGCTACGAGCAGTACGTC. Translating gives CASSEEGRGGYEQYV.

This chain joins TRBV7-9 and TRBJ1-5, with a tentative D call TRBD1 (6 bases). Trimming left V 7 bases short and J 7 bases short, with 20 bases between. The CDR3 spans 15 residues. In germline, CDR1 is SEHNR, CDR2 FQNEAQ (reference sequence). The CDR3 loop reads CASTDTAGVGQPQHF. CDR3 coding DNA: TGTGCCAGCACCGATACCGCAGGGGTGGGGCAGCCCCAGCATTTT.

The CDR3 DNA sequence: TGCAGTGCTAGTATAAGGACAGGGGGCACCGGGGAGCTGTTTTTT. Amino acids: CSASIRTGGTGELFF. The chain combines TRBV20-1 with TRBJ2-2; 10 bases line up with TRBD1. There are 15 residues in the CDR3. With V trimmed by 3 bases and J by 4 bases, 5 bases remained unmatched. The germline gives CDR1 DFQATT, CDR2 SNEGSKA (reference sequence).

The V gene is TRBV27, the J gene TRBJ1-2; D gene ambiguous. Trimming cost V 10 bases and J 3 bases, with 12 bases left between them. The CDR3 extends over 12 amino acids. Germline CDR1 MNHEY, CDR2 SMNVEV (reference sequence). CDR3: CATVDGDYGYTF. The CDR3 coding sequence is TGTGCCACCGTGGACGGGGACTATGGCTACACCTTC.

The chain is built from TRBV30 and TRBJ2-2; no firm D call. CDR3 length: 11 residues. CDR1 is GTSNPN, CDR2 SVGIG, per germline (reference sequence). The V and J ends lost 2 bases and 7 bases respectively, with 5 bases between them. The CDR3 coding sequence is TGTGCCTGGAGTATCATCGGGGAGCTGTTTTTT. Amino acid sequence: CAWSIIGELFF.

In this sample, this clone turned up once. The chain links TRBV19 to TRBJ2-7; possibly TRBD2 for D (5 bases). CDR1 is LNHDA, CDR2 SQIVND, per germline (reference sequence). CDR3 length: 15 residues. V was shortened by 6 bases and J by 1 base, with 16 bases between the two germline ends. The CDR3 coding sequence is TGTGCCAGTAGGAACACCGGAGGTGGGTCCTACGAGCAGTACTTC. Protein product: CASRNTGGGSYEQYF.